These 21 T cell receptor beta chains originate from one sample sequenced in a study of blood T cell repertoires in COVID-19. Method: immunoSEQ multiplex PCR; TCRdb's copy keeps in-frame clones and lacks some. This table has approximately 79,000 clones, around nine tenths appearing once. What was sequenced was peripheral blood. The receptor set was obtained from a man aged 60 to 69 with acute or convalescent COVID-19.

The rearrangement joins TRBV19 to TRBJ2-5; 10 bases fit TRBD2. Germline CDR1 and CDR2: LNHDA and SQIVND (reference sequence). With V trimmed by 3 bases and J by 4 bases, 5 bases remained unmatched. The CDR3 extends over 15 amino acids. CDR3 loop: CASSIQAGGLETQYF. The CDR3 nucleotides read TGTGCCAGTAGTATCCAAGCGGGGGGGCTAGAGACCCAGTACTTC.

The CDR3 reads CASSQDPVGGGQETQYF. The DNA of the CDR3 is TGCGCCAGCAGCCAAGATCCTGTAGGGGGGGGCCAAGAGACCCAGTACTTC. The rearrangement uses TRBV4-1 and TRBJ2-5, with a tentative D call TRBD2 (7 bases). V lost 0 bases to trimming and J lost 1 base, with 15 bases between them. The CDR3 is 17 residues long. Germline lookup yields CDR1 MGHRA and CDR2 YSYEKL.

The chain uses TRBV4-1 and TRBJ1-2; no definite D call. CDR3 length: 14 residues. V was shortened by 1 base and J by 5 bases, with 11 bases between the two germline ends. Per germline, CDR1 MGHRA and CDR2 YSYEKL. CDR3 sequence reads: CASSQASLIYGYTF. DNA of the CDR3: TGCGCCAGCAGCCAAGCGTCACTGATTTATGGCTACACCTTC.

CDR3 protein: CASSQVSGGARGTQYF. CDR3 bases: TGTGCCAGCAGCCAAGTAAGCGGGGGGGCCCGGGGGACCCAGTACTTC. The chain employs TRBV3-1 (or the pseudogene TRBV3-2) and TRBJ2-5, with 10 bases fitting TRBD2. CDR3 length: 16 residues. V was pared by 1 base and J by 7 bases, with 9 bases of the junction left unmatched. In germline, CDR1 is LGHDT, CDR2 YNNKEL (reference sequence).

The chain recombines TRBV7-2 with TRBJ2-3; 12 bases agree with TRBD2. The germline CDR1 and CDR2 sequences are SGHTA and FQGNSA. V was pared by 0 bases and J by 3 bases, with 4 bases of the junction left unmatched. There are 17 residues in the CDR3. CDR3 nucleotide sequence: TGTGCCAGCAGCTTAGCGGTACTAGCGGGAGGTACAGATACGCAGTATTTT. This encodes CASSLAVLAGGTDTQYF.

The CDR3 loop is CASSAGQGPTNEKLFF. As DNA, the CDR3 is TGTGCCAGTAGCGCGGGACAGGGTCCAACTAATGAAAAACTGTTTTTT. V is TRBV19 and J is TRBJ1-4, with 9 bases aligning to TRBD1. Germline V gene sequence: CDR1 LNHDA, CDR2 SQIVND (reference sequence). This CDR3 is 16 amino acids long. Trimming removed 6 bases from V and 0 bases from J; junction bases left unmatched: 5.

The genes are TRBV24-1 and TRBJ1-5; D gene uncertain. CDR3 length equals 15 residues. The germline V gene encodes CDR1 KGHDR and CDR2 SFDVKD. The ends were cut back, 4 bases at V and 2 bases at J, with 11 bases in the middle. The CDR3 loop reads CATSDGGFGNQPQHF. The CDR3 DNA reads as TGTGCCACCAGTGACGGTGGTTTTGGCAATCAGCCCCAGCATTTT.

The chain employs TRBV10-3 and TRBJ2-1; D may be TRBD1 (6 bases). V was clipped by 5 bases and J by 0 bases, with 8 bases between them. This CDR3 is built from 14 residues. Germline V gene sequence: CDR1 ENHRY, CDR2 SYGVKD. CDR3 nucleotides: TGTGCCATCAGTCAGGGGACCTCCTACAATGAGCAGTTCTTC. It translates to CAISQGTSYNEQFF.

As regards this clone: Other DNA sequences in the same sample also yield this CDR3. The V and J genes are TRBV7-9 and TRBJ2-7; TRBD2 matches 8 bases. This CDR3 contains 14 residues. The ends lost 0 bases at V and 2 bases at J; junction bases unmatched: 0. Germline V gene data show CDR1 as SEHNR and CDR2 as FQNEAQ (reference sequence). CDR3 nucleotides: TGTGCCAGCAGCTTAGCTAGCGGGGCCTACGAGCAGTACTTC. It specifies CASSLASGAYEQYF.

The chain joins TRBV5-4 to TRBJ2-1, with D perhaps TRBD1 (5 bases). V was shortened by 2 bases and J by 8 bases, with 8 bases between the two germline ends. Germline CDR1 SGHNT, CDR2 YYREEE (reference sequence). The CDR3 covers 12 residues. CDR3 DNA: TGTGCCAGCAGCTTAGACAGTGATGAGCAGTTCTTC. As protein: CASSLDSDEQFF.

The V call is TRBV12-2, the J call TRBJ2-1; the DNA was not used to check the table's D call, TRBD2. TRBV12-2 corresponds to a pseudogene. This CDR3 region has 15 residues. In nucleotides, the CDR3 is TGTGCAAGTCGCTCGTCCCGGGACTATTACAATGAGCAGTTCTTC. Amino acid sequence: CASRSSRDYYNEQFF.

The CDR3 nucleotides are TGTGCCAGCAGCTCTGGGGTCTCCGCGGGAGTGGATACGCAGTATTTT. Protein product: CASSSGVSAGVDTQYF. The chain couples TRBV11-2 to TRBJ2-3; 7 nucleotides match TRBD2. J was trimmed by 6 bases and V by 4 bases; bases with no gene match: 13. This CDR3 is 16 amino acids long. Looked up from germline, CDR1 is SGHAT and CDR2 is FQNNGV. Looking up the rest from reference TRBV11-2 and TRBJ2-3 gives the full variable domain: EAGVAQSPRYKIIEKRQSVAFWCNPISGHATLYWYQQILGQGPKLLIQFQNNGVVDDSQLPKDRFSAERLKGVDSTLKIQPAKLEDSAVYLCASSSGVSAGVDTQYFGPGTRLTVL.

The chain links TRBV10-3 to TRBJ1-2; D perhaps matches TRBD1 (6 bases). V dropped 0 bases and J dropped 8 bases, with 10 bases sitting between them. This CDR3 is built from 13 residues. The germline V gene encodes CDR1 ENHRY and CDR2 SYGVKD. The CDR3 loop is CAISESTGSGYTF. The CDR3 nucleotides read TGTGCCATCAGTGAGTCAACAGGGAGCGGCTACACCTTC.

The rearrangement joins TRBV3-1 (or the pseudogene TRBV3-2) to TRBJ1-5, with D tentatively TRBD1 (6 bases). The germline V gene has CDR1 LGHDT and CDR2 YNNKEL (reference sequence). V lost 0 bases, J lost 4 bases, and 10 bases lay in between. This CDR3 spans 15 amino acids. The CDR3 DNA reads TGTGCCAGCAGCCAAGATTGGGGGACAAATCAGCCCCAGCATTTT. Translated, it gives CASSQDWGTNQPQHF.

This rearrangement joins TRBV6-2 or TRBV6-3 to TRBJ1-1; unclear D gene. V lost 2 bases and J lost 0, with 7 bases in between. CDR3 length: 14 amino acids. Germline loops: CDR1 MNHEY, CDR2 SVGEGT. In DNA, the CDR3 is TGTGCCAGCAGTTACACACACGTGAACACTGAAGCTTTCTTT. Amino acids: CASSYTHVNTEAFF.

The CDR3 nucleotides are TGTGCCAGCCTACGGGACAGGGGGCTTTCTAACTATGGCTACACCTTC. Translated: CASLRDRGLSNYGYTF. The rearrangement uses TRBV2 and TRBJ1-2; the match to TRBD1 covers 12 bases. The CDR3 length is 16 residues. V dropped 8 bases and J dropped 0; count of bases not matched to a gene: 7. Germline CDR1 reads SNHLY; CDR2 reads FYNNEI. The whole variable domain, filled in from reference TRBV2 and TRBJ1-2, reads EPEVTQTPSHQVTQMGQEVILRCVPISNHLYFYWYRQILGQKVEFLVSFYNNEISEKSEIFDDQFSVERPDGSNFTLKIRSTKLEDSAMYFCASLRDRGLSNYGYTFGSGTRLTVV.

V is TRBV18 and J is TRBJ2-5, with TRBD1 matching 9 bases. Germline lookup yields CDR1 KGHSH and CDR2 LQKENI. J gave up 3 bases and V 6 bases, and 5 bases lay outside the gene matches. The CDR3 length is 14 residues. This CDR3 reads CASSPRTGEETQYF. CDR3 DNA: TGTGCCAGCTCCCCCCGGACAGGGGAAGAGACCCAGTACTTC.

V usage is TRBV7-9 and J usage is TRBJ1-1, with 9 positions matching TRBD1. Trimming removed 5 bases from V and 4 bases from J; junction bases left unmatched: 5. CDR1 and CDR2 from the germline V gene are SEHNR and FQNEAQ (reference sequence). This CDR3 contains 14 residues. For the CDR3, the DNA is TGTGCCAGCAGCCTAGACAGGGGGGTCACTGAAGCTTTCTTT. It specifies CASSLDRGVTEAFF.

The chain's CDR3 is CSASPINTEAFF. The CDR3 region has the DNA TGCAGTGCTAGTCCTATTAACACTGAAGCTTTCTTT. This rearrangement joins TRBV20-1 to TRBJ1-1; D unclear. CDR3 length: 12 residues. Germline V lookup: CDR1 DFQATT, CDR2 SNEGSKA (reference sequence). V was pared by 3 bases and J by 2 bases, with 7 bases between.

The CDR3 DNA reads as TGTGCCAGCAGCCAAGATCGAGCTACCTACAATGAGCAGTTCTTC. Translation gives CASSQDRATYNEQFF. V is TRBV3-1 (or the pseudogene TRBV3-2) and J is TRBJ2-1; no reliable D call. Germline CDR1 LGHDT, CDR2 YNNKEL (reference sequence). V lost 0 bases and J lost 2, with 8 bases in between. This CDR3 contains 15 residues.

CDR3 sequence reads: CAISSGTSVLETQYF. DNA for the CDR3: TGTGCCATCAGTTCCGGGACTAGCGTTTTGGAGACCCAGTACTTC. J is TRBJ2-5 and V is TRBV10-3, with TRBD2 matching over 10 bases. Trimming cost V 5 bases and J 5 bases; bases outside gene matches: 8. CDR3 size: 15 residues. Germline assignment: CDR1 ENHRY and CDR2 SYGVKD.